Ten or more counts support the clone carrying this TCR beta chain. Trimming took 2 bases from V and 0 from J, leaving 8 bases between them. Per the germline V gene, CDR1 is SGHAT and CDR2 is FQNNGV. The CDR3 length is 14 residues. Hyperthyroidism showing no ophthalmopathy within 18 months of follow-up was stable. The sample belongs to a study of Graves' ophthalmopathy and Graves' hyperthyroidism. Overall study: Investigators collected peripheral blood at initial diagnosis, before any treatment was given.

TCR beta CDR3 regions were amplified from RNA transcripts. Amplification began with first-round RT-PCR using HTBI primers, then second-round multiplex PCR was performed. MiXCR was run by TCRdb on the multiplex PCR reads, yielding one entry per CDR3 protein. The data hold some 350,000 distinct CDR3 sequences, with about a sixth observed a single time. The sample consisted of peripheral blood. This sequence originates from an adult woman with stable Graves' hyperthyroidism. This chain links TRBV11-2 with TRBJ2-7; D gene unclear. CDR3 sequence reads: CASSLLRYSYEQYF. CDR3 sequence (DNA): TGTGCCAGCAGCTTACTACGATACTCCTACGAGCAGTACTTC. Using reference TRBV11-2 and TRBJ2-7 for the parts outside the CDR3, the full variable domain is EAGVAQSPRYKIIEKRQSVAFWCNPISGHATLYWYQQILGQGPKLLIQFQNNGVVDDSQLPKDRFSAERLKGVDSTLKIQPAKLEDSAVYLCASSLLRYSYEQYFGPGTRLTVT.